The 20 T cell receptor beta chains given below trace back to one sample, sequenced in a study of blood T cell repertoires in COVID-19. Sequenced by immunoSEQ multiplex PCR; TCRdb stores in-frame clones only, minus some. The repertoire holds hundreds of thousands of clones, 87% seen once, with under 4% in the top ten. Input material: peripheral blood. Source of these receptors: a man aged 18 to 30 with active or convalescent COVID-19.

V gene TRBV9 combines with J gene TRBJ2-1; D gene uncertain. The CDR3 spans 11 residues. Germline values: CDR1 SGDLS, CDR2 YYNGEE. V was pared by 0 bases and J by 9 bases, with 4 bases between. The CDR3 DNA sequence: TGTGCCAGCAGCGTAGCTCTTGAGCAGTTCTTC. Translated: CASSVALEQFF. The full variable domain, its missing parts supplied by reference TRBV9 and TRBJ2-1, is DSGVTQTPKHLITATGQRVTLRCSPRSGDLSVYWYQQSLDQGLQFLIQYYNGEERAKGNILERFSAQQFPDLHSELNLSSLELGDSALYFCASSVALEQFFGPGTRLTVL.

Regarding this clone: The junction departs from germline at one end; a sequencing error may be responsible. The CDR3 reads CANSFKPVYGYTF. CDR3 bases: TGCGCCAACAGCTTCAAACCAGTCTATGGCTACACCTTC. The chain combines TRBV5-1 with TRBJ1-2; unclear D gene. This CDR3 comprises 13 residues. CDR1 SGHRS and CDR2 YFSETQ come from the germline V gene.

V gene TRBV7-3 combines with J gene TRBJ2-1; 10 nucleotides line up with TRBD2. Germline CDR1 reads SGHTA; CDR2 reads FQGTGA. Trimming cost V 5 bases and J 6 bases; bases outside gene matches: 4. The CDR3 length is 14 residues. CDR3 in amino acids: CASSLAGEINEQFF. The CDR3 region has the DNA TGTGCCAGCAGCCTAGCGGGGGAAATCAATGAGCAGTTCTTC.

The chain recombines TRBV5-6 with TRBJ1-1; D gene unclear. This CDR3 is built from 14 residues. V was pared by 5 bases and J by 1 base, with 12 bases between. Germline CDR1 SGHDT, CDR2 YYEEEE. The CDR3 sequence is CASRSPQPNTEAFF. DNA for the CDR3: TGTGCCAGCAGATCCCCACAGCCGAACACTGAAGCTTTCTTT.

This clone was detected once. This chain joins TRBV19 and TRBJ1-4, with 9 bases identical to TRBD1. This CDR3 region has 15 residues. The trim removed 2 bases at V and 7 bases at J, leaving 5 bases unmatched. Germline V lookup: CDR1 LNHDA, CDR2 SQIVND (reference sequence). The CDR3 spells CASSIMGTGTEKLFF. The DNA of the CDR3 is TGTGCCAGTAGTATAATGGGGACAGGGACTGAAAAACTGTTTTTT.

This rearrangement joins TRBV5-1 to TRBJ2-5; D uncertain. This CDR3 comprises 14 residues. The germline V gene has CDR1 SGHRS and CDR2 YFSETQ. V was cut by 6 bases and J by 7 bases, with 19 bases left in between. CDR3 residues: CASTPSLAPGTQYF. The CDR3 DNA follows: TGCGCCAGCACCCCGAGTTTGGCCCCGGGGACCCAGTACTTC.

The gene calls are TRBV18 and TRBJ1-2; 11 positions agree with TRBD1. The CDR3 sequence is 18 residues long. V lost 3 bases, J lost 7 bases, and 16 bases stayed unmatched. Germline V gene data show CDR1 as KGHSH and CDR2 as LQKENI. The CDR3 DNA sequence: TGTGCCAGCTCACCTCTACTGGGACAGGGGGATGTTCGAAGTGGCTACACCTTC. Translation: CASSPLLGQGDVRSGYTF.

The chain has TRBV3-1 (or the pseudogene TRBV3-2) and TRBJ2-2; 8 nucleotides match TRBD2. Trimming at V came to 2 bases and at J to 6 bases, leaving 8 bases not matched to a gene. There are 16 residues in the CDR3. The V gene's germline CDR1 is LGHDT and CDR2 YNNKEL (reference sequence). The CDR3 region is CASSQPGGAVAGELFF. The CDR3 DNA reads as TGTGCCAGCAGCCAACCGGGGGGGGCAGTCGCCGGGGAGCTGTTTTTT.

V and J are TRBV28 and TRBJ2-3; possible D gene TRBD1, 6 bases. Germline CDR1 and CDR2: MDHEN and SYDVKM. The CDR3 runs 15 residues. Trimming stripped 6 bases from V and 2 bases from J, with 15 bases between. Here the CDR3 reads CASSETQGPTDTQYF. CDR3 coding DNA: TGTGCCAGCAGCGAAACACAGGGACCCACAGATACGCAGTATTTT.

The chain combines TRBV30 with TRBJ2-1; D not resolved. The ends were cut back, 6 bases at V and 12 bases at J, with 15 bases in the middle. This CDR3 has 11 residues. Germline V gives CDR1 GTSNPN, CDR2 SVGIG (reference sequence). The DNA of the CDR3 is TGTGCCTGCCGCGAGGTTTTGGGGCAGTTCTTC. Protein: CACREVLGQFF.

The chain recombines TRBV5-6 with TRBJ2-1; 9 bases map to TRBD2. Trimming cost V 5 bases and J 7 bases; bases outside gene matches: 7. The germline gives CDR1 SGHDT, CDR2 YYEEEE. The CDR3 has 14 amino acids. The CDR3 DNA reads as TGTGCCAGCAGATTAGCGGGAGACGGGAATGAGCAGTTCTTC. It translates to CASRLAGDGNEQFF.

This chain uses TRBV9 with TRBJ2-3; D ambiguous. CDR1 is SGDLS, CDR2 YYNGEE, per germline. The CDR3 loop spans 12 amino acids. V dropped 2 bases and J dropped 6 bases, with 7 bases sitting between them. The DNA for the CDR3 is TGTGCCAGCAGCGTCATCACTGATACGCAGTATTTT. This sequence encodes CASSVITDTQYF. Full variable domain (remainder filled in from reference TRBV9 and TRBJ2-3): DSGVTQTPKHLITATGQRVTLRCSPRSGDLSVYWYQQSLDQGLQFLIQYYNGEERAKGNILERFSAQQFPDLHSELNLSSLELGDSALYFCASSVITDTQYFGPGTRLTVL.

The V gene is TRBV18, the J gene TRBJ1-3; D is uncertain. This CDR3 is built from 15 residues. V gave up 3 bases and J gave up 0 bases, with 9 bases separating them. The germline V gene encodes CDR1 KGHSH and CDR2 LQKENI. Here the CDR3 reads CASSPIDNSGNTIYF. The CDR3 region has the DNA TGTGCCAGCTCACCGATAGACAACTCTGGAAACACCATATATTTT.

This chain links TRBV5-1 with TRBJ1-1; possibly TRBD1 for D (6 bases). CDR3 length equals 13 residues. The germline V gene encodes CDR1 SGHRS and CDR2 YFSETQ. The V gene lost 4 bases and the J gene lost 3 bases, with 10 bases spanning the gap. The chain's CDR3 is CASSKTGYTEAFF. DNA of the CDR3: TGCGCCAGCAGCAAAACAGGGTACACTGAAGCTTTCTTT. Based on the CDR3 plus reference TRBV5-1 and TRBJ1-1, the full variable domain is KAGVTQTPRYLIKTRGQQVTLSCSPISGHRSVSWYQQTPGQGLQFLFEYFSETQRNKGNFPGRFSGRQFSNSRSEMNVSTLELGDSALYLCASSKTGYTEAFFGQGTRLTVV.

The J gene is TRBJ2-7, the V gene TRBV7-9, with D possibly matching TRBD1 (5 bases). The CDR3 has 14 residues. Germline lookup yields CDR1 SEHNR and CDR2 FQNEAQ (reference sequence). Trimming stripped 0 bases from V and 6 bases from J, with 12 bases between. CDR3: CASSLAGQGGEQYF. CDR3 coding DNA: TGTGCCAGCAGCTTAGCGGGGCAGGGTGGCGAGCAGTACTTC.

The chain couples TRBV6-5 to TRBJ1-2, with 8 positions matching TRBD1. Germline trimming cut 0 bases from V and 4 bases from J; bases unmatched to any gene: 4. The CDR3 sequence is 15 residues long. Germline CDR1 reads MNHEY; CDR2 reads SVGAGI. CDR3 in DNA: TGTGCCAGCAGTTACTCGGACAGGGACCCCTATGGCTACACCTTC. This codes for CASSYSDRDPYGYTF.

V and J are TRBV7-2 and TRBJ2-1, with 8 nucleotides matching TRBD2. CDR1 is SGHTA, CDR2 FQGNSA, per germline. This CDR3 has 13 residues. The CDR3 reads CAGERGPYNEQFF. The DNA of the CDR3 is TGTGCTGGGGAGCGGGGGCCCTACAATGAGCAGTTCTTC. Combining the CDR3 with reference TRBV7-2 and TRBJ2-1 gives the whole variable domain GAGVSQSPSNKVTEKGKDVELRCDPISGHTALYWYRQSLGQGLEFLIYFQGNSAPDKSGLPSDRFSAERTGGSVSTLTIQRTQQEDSAVYLCAGERGPYNEQFFGPGTRLTVL.

The chain links TRBV30 to TRBJ2-7; TRBD1 is a possible D gene (6 bases). Germline V lookup: CDR1 GTSNPN, CDR2 SVGIG (reference sequence). The CDR3 has 13 amino acids. Trimming took 0 bases from V and 5 from J, leaving 11 bases between them. Here the CDR3 DNA reads TGTGCCTGGAGTGTAGAGGGGGTCCACGAGCAGTACTTC. It is translated as CAWSVEGVHEQYF.

V and J are TRBV27 and TRBJ1-2; 9 nucleotides match TRBD1. The V gene's germline CDR1 is MNHEY and CDR2 SMNVEV (reference sequence). CDR3 length: 15 amino acids. V dropped 8 bases and J dropped 6; count of bases not matched to a gene: 13. The CDR3 here is CASGTQGARRNGYTF. In DNA form, the CDR3 reads TGTGCCAGCGGCACACAGGGGGCGCGTAGGAATGGCTACACCTTC.

This chain uses TRBV20-1 with TRBJ2-1; TRBD2 matches 7 bases. The germline CDR1 and CDR2 sequences are DFQATT and SNEGSKA (reference sequence). J gave up 7 bases and V 8 bases, and 5 bases lay outside the gene matches. This CDR3 region has 11 residues. CDR3 amino acids: CSSLAPNEQFF. In DNA, the CDR3 is TGCAGTTCACTAGCGCCTAATGAGCAGTTCTTC.